This T cell receptor beta chain derives from a study of beta chain features in type 1 diabetes. As concerns this clone: Its antigen is as yet unknown.

The isolated RNA, all of it, was reverse transcribed, so expressed TCRB transcripts were what got sequenced. Libraries were prepared by immunoSEQ multiplex PCR; TCRdb keeps only in-frame clonotypes and omits some of them. The sample comprises 150,000 or so clones, 8% to 8.5% of which are singletons, and around 0.5% rests with the top ten. CDR1 and CDR2 (germline): SGHNT, YENEEA. With 4 bases clipped from V and 11 bases from J, the junction kept 5 bases outside the gene matches. The CDR3 runs 12 residues. Whole-study results and caveats: Shortening of TCRB CDR3s, moderate but significant, appeared in all four CD4+ subsets of Type 1 diabetes patients.

This clonotype was obtained from a young woman with type 1 diabetes. The sequenced material came from central memory CD4+ T cells from blood. The chain uses TRBV11-3 and TRBJ1-1; 9 bases agree with TRBD1. CDR3 in DNA: TGTGCCAGCAGCTACGGACAGGGGCGGGCTTTCTTT. It translates to CASSYGQGRAFF.